This T cell receptor beta chain was captured by sequencing in a study of STAT3 mutations in large granular lymphocyte leukemia (dated by TCRdb to about 2019). For the study in its entirety: About half of the T-LGLL patients who underwent longitudinal sequencing carried canonical activating STAT3 mutations. Over half of the T-LGLL patients were given one or more immunosuppressive therapy regimens, and roughly 40% of the treated patients had a hematologic response. Patients with T-cell large granular lymphocyte leukemia underwent serial deep sequencing of TCRbeta CDR3 and STAT3 to reconstruct clonal hierarchy and dynamics. From an initial cohort of over 200 LGL patients, 20 or so representative T-LGLL cases were selected for longitudinal TCRbeta and STAT3 sequencing. As controls, the study also included longitudinal sequencing of a couple of patients with natural killer LGL leukemia. For each patient, sequencing was performed at an average of around 4.2 time points, with a range of 2 to 8 samplings.

V lost 4 bases and J lost 1 base, and the count of bases not matched to a germline gene is 2. CDR1 and CDR2 (SGHRS, YFSETQ) derive from the germline V gene. The CDR3, cysteine through phenylalanine, is 15 amino acids long. Only the CDR3 DNA is retained, 45 bases long and in frame from the first base. TCRbeta libraries were sequenced on an Illumina MiSeq, averaging approximately 44,000 productive templates per sample. The immunoSEQ assay, which uses multiplex PCR amplification, was used to generate TCRbeta CDR3 libraries. For the original study's pipeline: Following a previously defined approach, repertoire diversity was calculated, and values close to 0 point to extremely monoclonal samples. The clones in this table, taken by TCRdb from immuneACCESS, are in-frame only. Not every clone is retained; where verified, under half of the shortfall comes from an unresolved V gene, and the cause of the rest is unknown. V and J calls and clone size are given by that table; D and trimming were obtained from the DNA. In this sample the table shows roughly 11,000 clones, approximately 80% of which occur a single time. Jointly, the top ten make up about 50% of the sample.

DNA was extracted from blood mononuclear cells, with the same DNA used for both TCR and STAT3 sequencing. The full study reports these points: TCR clonotype switching after therapy was seen in about 30% of the 18 patients, with all newly emerging clones being STAT3 wild type. Persisting codominant clonotypes in some patients meant a small but highly pathogenic clone may have been missed. Because no samples were available when a clone first appeared, clonal expansion had to be inferred from samplings taken at other points. Dominant TCR clone burden was found to exceed STAT3 mutant burden in several patients, suggesting that STAT3 mutation arose secondarily within a pre-expanded clone. The linking of therapy response to changes in TCR clonal burden was complicated by variable intervals between samplings and differing treatment regimens. At least one immunodominant TCRbeta clonotype was present in every T-LGLL patient, and multiple immunodominant subclonotypes appeared in about half of the T-LGLL patients.

Of note for this clone: Its recognized antigen is unknown. No quality values exist for individual bases; no much larger clone is one base distant.

Recombination connected TRBV5-1 to TRBJ2-2; 9 bases in the middle match TRBD1. The sequencing sample was made of peripheral blood mononuclear cells. The TCR comes from a man in his sixties with T-cell large granular lymphocyte leukemia. Some clones in this sample may be carry-over from other donors' samples. The age is the age at diagnosis. CDR3 loop: CASSRQGVNTGELFF. The nucleotide sequence reads TGCGCCAGCAGCCGACAGGGGGTGAACACCGGGGAGCTGTTTTTT.